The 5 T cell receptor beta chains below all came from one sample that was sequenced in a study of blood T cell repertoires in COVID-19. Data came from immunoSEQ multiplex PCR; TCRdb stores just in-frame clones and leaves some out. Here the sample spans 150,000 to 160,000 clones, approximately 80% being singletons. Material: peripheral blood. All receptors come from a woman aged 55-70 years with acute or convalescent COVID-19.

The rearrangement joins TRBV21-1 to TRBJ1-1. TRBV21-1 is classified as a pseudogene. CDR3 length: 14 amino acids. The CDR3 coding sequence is TGTGCCAGCAGCTCCTACGTGCCTAACACTGAAGCTTTCTTT. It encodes CASSSYVPNTEAFF.

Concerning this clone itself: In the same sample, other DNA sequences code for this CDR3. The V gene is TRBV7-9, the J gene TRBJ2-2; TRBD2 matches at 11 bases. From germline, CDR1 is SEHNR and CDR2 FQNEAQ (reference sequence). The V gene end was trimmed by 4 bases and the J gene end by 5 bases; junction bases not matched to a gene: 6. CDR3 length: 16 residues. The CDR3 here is CASSSTSGGFTGELFF. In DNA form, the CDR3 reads TGTGCCAGCAGCTCCACTAGCGGGGGATTTACCGGGGAGCTGTTTTTT.

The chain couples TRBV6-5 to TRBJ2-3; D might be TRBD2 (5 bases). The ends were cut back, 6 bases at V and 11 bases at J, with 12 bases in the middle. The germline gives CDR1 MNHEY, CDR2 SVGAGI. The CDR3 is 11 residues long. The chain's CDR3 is CASSQILEQYF. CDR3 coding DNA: TGTGCCAGCAGCCAAATACTAGAGCAGTATTTT.

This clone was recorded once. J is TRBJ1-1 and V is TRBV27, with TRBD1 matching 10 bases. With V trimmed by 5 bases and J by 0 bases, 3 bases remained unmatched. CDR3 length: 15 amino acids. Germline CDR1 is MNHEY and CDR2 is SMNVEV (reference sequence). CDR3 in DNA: TGTGCCAGCAGTGGACAGGGGGAAATGAACACTGAAGCTTTCTTT. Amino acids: CASSGQGEMNTEAFF.

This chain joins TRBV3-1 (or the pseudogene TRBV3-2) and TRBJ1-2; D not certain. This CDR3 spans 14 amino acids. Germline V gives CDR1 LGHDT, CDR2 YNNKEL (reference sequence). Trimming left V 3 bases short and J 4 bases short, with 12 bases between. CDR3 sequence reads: CASSHQDKGYGYTF. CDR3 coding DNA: TGTGCCAGCAGCCACCAGGATAAAGGCTATGGCTACACCTTC.